This T cell receptor beta chain is drawn from a study of cytomegalovirus exposure and HLA in healthy donors (dated by TCRdb to about 2017). Turning to the overall study: In an earlier analysis of under 750 of the donors, less than 350 Gb of sequence data and some 120 million unique TCR beta sequences from about 190 million T cells were reported. To predict cytomegalovirus infection status, the study brought together high-throughput TCR immunosequencing, statistical association of individual TCRs with disease status, and machine learning. An early release covering roughly 580 HLA-typed donors comprised approximately 300 gigabases of sequencing data and roughly 85 million unique TCR sequences. HLA typing covered class I and class II loci at four-digit resolution. The genetic ancestry cluster associated with self-reported Caucasian donors included over 80% of the approximately 410 genotyped donors. In addition to the first cohort of around 670 subjects, a separate validation cohort of 120 different subjects was used. The study aimed to test whether cataloging public T cell receptors could reveal signatures of past pathogen exposure. All discovery cohort repertoires had been generated using a single sequencing platform. An earlier analysis of 450 to 750 of the donors used high-throughput TCR beta sequencing to judge whether each TCR beta V gene segment behaved as functional or pseudogenic. Alongside the repertoire data, information on donor age, sex, ethnicity and CMV serostatus was compiled. In a later analysis, previously published TCR beta repertoires from 666 donors were re-analyzed and high-resolution HLA genotyping was added so that TCR occurrence patterns could be studied. The number of donors typed differed by locus, with roughly 620-630 for A, B, C, DRB1 and DQB1, more than 500 for DQA1, 606 for DPA1, and 472 for DPB1. The study profiled the T cell repertoires of about 640 subjects by immunosequencing and related them to cytomegalovirus serostatus. Five DR-DQ haplotypes were treated as single units for association and clustering because of strong linkage in the cohort. A later genetic analysis took genome-wide SNP genotypes for about 55% of the 666 donors and used that subset as a discovery cohort. The later analysis used no new phenotypic data to find candidate immune exposures, relying instead on TCR beta sequences and their occurrence across donors. Across 398 genotyped donors of the cohort, an average of about 250,000 unique TCR beta nucleotide sequences per donor were sequenced, and around 19% of those sequences were non-productive.

The cohort comprised 710 or so healthy bone marrow donors. At the time of sampling, all cohort members were nominally healthy, though unrecorded immune exposures were likely present. The donor was CMV seronegative and was included in the group of 352 seronegative cohort members. Every donor gave a peripheral blood sample, and the peripheral blood mononuclear cells from that sample were used for TCR beta sequencing. The Qiagen DNeasy Blood Extraction Kit was used to extract genomic DNA from the blood cell samples. With regard to this clone: The antigen this receptor binds is unknown. Per-nucleotide qualities are absent, and no much larger clonotype sits a single base away.

Library preparation was by the immunoSEQ multiplex PCR assay. For the multiplex PCR, a mixture combining 60 forward primers for TCR Vbeta segments and 13 reverse primers for TCR Jbeta segments was used. Amplification of the CDR3 region of rearranged TCR beta genes was performed with a multiplex PCR assay on genomic DNA. Amplified TCR beta libraries were sequenced as 87-base-pair reads on the Illumina HiSeq System. Regarding the original processing steps: A later analysis counted about 80 million unique TCR beta chains across the 666 repertoires, and some 11 million of these chains were shared by at least two donors. To remove PCR and sequencing errors, raw reads were error-corrected and collapsed into unique sequences using a nearest-neighbor algorithm that merged closely related sequences. Alignment of CDR3 sequences to IMGT reference sequences was used to assign V, D and J gene segments. For a sequence to be retained, at least a six-nucleotide match to both a V gene segment and a J gene segment was required. A rearrangement was called productive if the CDR3 had no stop codons and remained in frame with V and J, and every other rearrangement was called non-productive. CDR3 was defined by IMGT convention, running from the second conserved V-encoded cysteine to the conserved J-encoded phenylalanine. The earlier analysis of approximately 590 of the donors excluded any sequence lacking an unambiguous match to a single V gene segment. In an earlier analysis of several hundred of the donors, V segments were called functional above 56.7% productive rearrangements and were called segregating when the between-donor standard deviation exceeded 5%. A statistical classification framework was built to diagnose cytomegalovirus status from the catalog of TCR beta chain sequences. In a later analysis, TCR nucleotide sequences were compared against IMGT/GENE-DB human TR gene sequences so that V and J genes could be assigned. The TCRdist pipeline was used in a later analysis to assign CDR3 sequences and most-parsimonious VDJ recombination scenarios. In a later analysis, each TCR beta chain was defined by its CDR3 amino acid sequence together with its V-gene family, and reads lacking a unique V-gene family were excluded. A later analysis removed roughly 590 highly shared, low-generation-probability nucleotide sequences to deal with suspected cross-contamination and a sequencing artifact. A later analysis calculated a clonal expansion index for each public chain from normalized within-repertoire ranks of inferred template counts. In a later analysis, generation probabilities were computed using a VDJ recombination model fitted to out-of-frame rearrangements, and the results were checked against IGoR. A later analysis scored TCR-TCR, TCR-HLA and TCR-CMV co-occurrence with hypergeometric tests, applying a repertoire-size bias correction to TCR pairs. False discovery rates were estimated in a later analysis by permuting HLA or CMV assignments 20 times. In a later analysis, co-occurring TCRs were grouped using DBSCAN, and TCRdist sequence similarity was added for clustering within HLA-allele-positive subsets. Co-occurrence clustering excluded repertoires with fewer than 30,000 or more than 120,000 public chains, plus five with anomalous nucleotide sharing. Sourced from immuneACCESS, this table was stored by TCRdb with only in-frame sequences that have V and J called. A share of the clones is absent; for the studies checked, an unresolved V gene accounts for under half, and the remainder has no known explanation. V and J calls and clone size are those listed in that table; D and trimming were worked out from the DNA. The sample includes about 170,000 clones, with less than 75% observed a single time. The leading ten clones occupy approximately 1.6% of the sample.

Overall results and qualifications from the work: An association between a missense DCLRE1C variant and V-gene and J-gene trimming of TCR beta chains was found in a later genetic analysis and replicated in an independent cohort. Correlated functional status among segregating V segments might be attributable to linkage disequilibrium, but an unknown experimental factor could not be ruled out. Because HLA typing was unavailable for some donors at each locus, only the typed subset was used in association tests. Strong co-occurrence of HLA alleles, especially DR and DQ, made assigning TCR associations to individual alleles difficult. In a later analysis, HLA-associated TCR beta chains showed more clonal expansion and lower generation probabilities than non-associated chains that were equally common. The study listed 170 or so TCR beta chains as associated with cytomegalovirus. While some public TCRs were present in many individuals, most TCR sequences turned up only very rarely across donors. CMV serostatus was the only immune exposure information available for the cohort. In vitro tests confirmed that a few of the cytomegalovirus-associated TCR beta chains recognize cytomegalovirus antigens. The classifier was reported to diagnose cytomegalovirus status with high specificity and sensitivity in both the original and validation cohorts. A later analysis reported that several top co-occurrence clusters appeared linked to parvovirus B19, influenza, CMV and Epstein-Barr virus. The sequencing pipeline was judged likely to have produced a cluster of highly shared sequence variants as a technical artifact. A later analysis found that most CMV-associated TCR beta chains appeared HLA-restricted, with HLA associations seemingly driven largely by CMV exposure. In an earlier analysis of under 600 of the donors, most TCR beta V segments were observed in productive rearrangements about 87% or about 30% of the time, broadly matching IMGT annotations. Specific HLA alleles were associated with 15,000 to 20,000 TCR beta sequences at a false discovery rate of 0.05 in a later analysis. It was suggested by the authors that the approach could potentially be generalized to other disease states and immunological phenotypes. Only TCR beta chains were sequenced in this cohort, and the absence of alpha or paired-chain data limited detectable features. A later genetic analysis reported fewer N-insertions in productive TCRs among donors in an Asian-associated ancestry cluster than the roughly 700-donor mean. A further reported finding was that TCR beta sequences accurately predicted the HLA-A and HLA-B alleles for most subjects in the first cohort. In a later analysis, TCR association rates were found to vary across HLA loci, with the most associated TCRs seen for DRB1 alleles and the fewest for HLA-C alleles. Sequencing depth was assumed to be roughly uniform across donors in the presence/absence analyses, though that assumption may not hold. Roughly 15 rarely observed V segments, including chromosome 9 orphons, were excluded from the earlier analysis of 550 to 700 of the donors because counts were too low.

This receptor was taken from a girl aged 5-17 years in good health and CMV-seronegative. The sequenced sample was PBMCs.

The nucleotide sequence reads TGTGCCAGTTGGACAGGGGTCTATGGCTACACCTTC. The translation is CASWTGVYGYTF. The chain is assembled from TRBV19 and TRBJ1-2, with TRBD1 matching 9 junction bases. Taken from the germline V gene (reference sequence), the CDR1 and CDR2 loops are LNHDA and SQIVND. Reading from cysteine to phenylalanine, the CDR3 counts 12 amino acids. Of all the DNA, just the CDR3 is kept, 36 bases in frame from base 1. Unmatched junction bases come to 2, with V trimmed by 8 bases and J by 4 bases.